The 18 T cell receptor beta chains listed next were all sequenced from one sample in a study of blood T cells in healthy people across ages. A second PCR, run for roughly 7 to 11 cycles, used a sample-barcoded 5' primer plus a J-beta primer mix. From the 5' RACE reads, TCRdb called clonotypes with MiXCR, one entry per CDR3 protein. The sample lists about 1,800,000 distinct CDR3 sequences; 25% to 30% were seen once. The specimen sequenced was blood. These receptors all come from a woman in her 30s in good health.

Points on this clonotype: This may be a read error: a much more frequent sequence differs by one nucleotide. The J gene is TRBJ2-7, the V gene TRBV20-1, with D perhaps matching TRBD2 (6 bases). The CDR3 runs 13 residues. V was cut by 7 bases and J by 10 bases, with 23 bases left in between. CDR1 is DFQATT and CDR2 is SNEGSKA in the germline V gene (reference sequence). The CDR3, as DNA: TGCAGTGTTAAAGGACTAAACCAAGACACCCAGTACTTC. Its translation is CSVKGLNQDTQYF.

With respect to this clonotype: Compared with germline, one end of the junction differs, possibly owing to a read error. The gene calls are TRBV2 and TRBJ2-5; unclear D gene. Germline values: CDR1 SNHLY, CDR2 FYNNEI. The CDR3 totals 15 residues. The CDR3 reads CASSDGLKDQETQYF. The CDR3 coding sequence is TGTGCCAGCAGTGATGGGCTGAAAGACCAAGAGACTCAGTACTTC.

This clonotype was seen only a few times. The chain couples TRBV2 to TRBJ2-5; 9 nucleotides align to TRBD2. The CDR3 covers 15 residues. The trim removed 4 bases at V and 5 bases at J, leaving 8 bases unmatched. Germline V gives CDR1 SNHLY, CDR2 FYNNEI. The CDR3 sequence: CASSVRGRAWETQYF. CDR3 sequence (DNA): TGTGCCAGCAGTGTTCGCGGGAGGGCTTGGGAGACCCAGTACTTC.

V usage is TRBV7-2 and J usage is TRBJ2-7; D could derive from TRBD1 or TRBD2 (5 bases each). V lost 5 bases, J lost 4 bases, and 21 bases lay in between. In germline, CDR1 is SGHTA, CDR2 FQGNSA. CDR3 size: 16 residues. DNA of the CDR3: TGTGCCAGCAGCCCGTCTCACGGGACCCCCTTTTACGAGCAGTACTTC. This translates into CASSPSHGTPFYEQYF.

This clonotype appeared many times. The chain couples TRBV28 to TRBJ2-7; no clear D. Germline values: CDR1 MDHEN, CDR2 SYDVKM. The germline V and J ends were trimmed by 4 bases and 0 bases, with 10 bases remaining between them. The CDR3 consists of 14 residues. The CDR3 here is CASSYLAASYEQYF. The CDR3 DNA follows: TGTGCCAGCAGTTACCTCGCTGCCTCCTACGAGCAGTACTTC.

The chain links TRBV6-5 to TRBJ2-1; unclear D gene. CDR1 is MNHEY and CDR2 is SVGAGI in the germline V gene. This CDR3 spans 13 amino acids. The V end was cut by 10 bases, the J end by 3 bases, with 13 bases between. As DNA, the CDR3 is TGTGCCACCGGCCCGCGGAACTACAATGAGCAGTTCTTC. Translated, it gives CATGPRNYNEQFF.

The V and J genes are TRBV7-9 and TRBJ1-1; TRBD1 agrees at 11 bases. Germline V lookup: CDR1 SEHNR, CDR2 FQNEAQ (reference sequence). V lost 8 bases and J lost 5; bases outside the gene matches: 7. There are 14 residues in the CDR3. The DNA for the CDR3 is TGTGCCAGCGCCGAAGGACAGGGGGCGACTGAAGCTTTCTTT. It translates to CASAEGQGATEAFF.

This chain connects TRBV6-2 or TRBV6-3 to TRBJ2-5, with a tentative D call TRBD2 (6 bases). Germline V gives CDR1 MNHEY, CDR2 SVGEGT. This CDR3 comprises 15 residues. The V gene lost 5 bases and the J gene lost 2 bases, with 15 bases spanning the gap. CDR3 sequence reads: CASSPLRGLQETQYF. CDR3 DNA: TGTGCCAGCAGTCCCCTCCGGGGGTTGCAAGAGACCCAGTACTTC.

This clonotype was observed at least ten times. The chain is built from TRBV5-1 and TRBJ2-7; no firm D call. CDR1 is SGHRS and CDR2 is YFSETQ in the germline V gene. V lost 0 bases and J lost 5, with 12 bases in between. This CDR3 has 14 residues. The CDR3 nucleotides read TGCGCCAGCAGCTTGGTCCCTGTAACAAACGAGCAGTACTTC. Amino acid sequence: CASSLVPVTNEQYF.

The chain uses TRBV7-9 and TRBJ2-3, with a weak D call TRBD2 (5 bases). V lost 5 bases to trimming and J lost 11 bases, with 17 bases between them. CDR3 size: 13 residues. CDR1 SEHNR and CDR2 FQNEAQ come from the germline V gene (reference sequence). CDR3 region: CASSPPRTLKQYF. CDR3 sequence (DNA): TGTGCCAGCAGCCCCCCCCGGACTCTGAAGCAGTATTTT.

The V call is TRBV9, the J call TRBJ1-6; a weak D match, TRBD1 (6 bases). This CDR3 contains 15 residues. The germline V and J ends were trimmed by 3 bases and 9 bases, with 16 bases remaining between them. Germline V gene sequence: CDR1 SGDLS, CDR2 YYNGEE. CDR3 nucleotide sequence: TGTGCCAGCAGCGGGGGGGCAGTAGGGCCTTCACCCCTCCACTTT. This codes for CASSGGAVGPSPLHF. The full variable domain, in which reference TRBV9 and TRBJ1-6 provide the parts outside the CDR3, is DSGVTQTPKHLITATGQRVTLRCSPRSGDLSVYWYQQSLDQGLQFLIQYYNGEERAKGNILERFSAQQFPDLHSELNLSSLELGDSALYFCASSGGAVGPSPLHFGNGTRLTVT.

The gene calls are TRBV3-1 and TRBJ2-3; the D gene is possibly TRBD2 (5 bases). V lost 4 bases and J 5 bases, leaving 16 bases between the germline ends. CDR1 is LGHDT, CDR2 YNNKEL, per germline (reference sequence). There are 15 residues in the CDR3. CDR3 coding DNA: TGTGCCAGCAGCCCGACGGGTACGGGGATAGATACGCAGTATTTT. Translated: CASSPTGTGIDTQYF.

The chain couples TRBV24-1 to TRBJ2-3; the match to TRBD2 covers 8 bases. The germline V gene encodes CDR1 KGHDR and CDR2 SFDVKD. The CDR3 runs 15 residues. V was clipped by 5 bases and J by 3 bases; unmatched bases: 6. This chain's CDR3 is CATSGGLVETDTQYF. Written as DNA, the CDR3 is TGTGCCACCAGTGGGGGACTAGTGGAAACAGATACGCAGTATTTT.

In its sample, this clonotype was seen once. The chain joins TRBV5-1 to TRBJ2-5; the D gene could be TRBD1 or TRBD2 (5 bases each). CDR1 is SGHRS and CDR2 is YFSETQ in the germline V gene. V shed 4 bases and J shed 11 bases, with 24 bases lying between them. The CDR3 consists of 15 residues. CDR3 DNA sequence: TGCGCCAGCAGCACCCATCCGGGACCGGGTAACGAACAGTACTTC. Protein: CASSTHPGPGNEQYF.

About this clonotype: Since a much larger clone is just one base distant, this may be a read error. The chain links TRBV7-2 to TRBJ2-7, with D perhaps given as TRBD1 or TRBD2 (6 bases each). Germline-derived CDR1 and CDR2 are SGHTA and FQGNSA. This CDR3 contains 17 residues. The DNA of the CDR3 is TGTGTCAGCAGCCGAAGGGGGATGGAGGGAGGCTCCTACGAGCAGTACTTC. This encodes CVSSRRGMEGGSYEQYF.

This chain connects TRBV2 to TRBJ2-4, with D perhaps TRBD1 (6 bases). The end of the DNA aligns better with TRBJ2-7, so the J call may be wrong. Germline V gene sequence: CDR1 SNHLY, CDR2 FYNNEI. This CDR3 spans 12 amino acids. CDR3 sequence reads: CASLLGGYEQYF. As DNA, the CDR3 is TGTGCCAGCTTACTAGGGGGCTACGAGCAGTACTTC.

This clonotype was detected many times. V and J are TRBV28 and TRBJ1-2; D call uncertain. This CDR3 spans 12 amino acids. The V gene lost 6 bases and the J gene lost 8 bases, with 13 bases spanning the gap. Germline V gene data show CDR1 as MDHEN and CDR2 as SYDVKM. The CDR3 loop is CASSLTGRGYTF. The CDR3 coding sequence is TGTGCCAGCAGCTTGACGGGGAGAGGCTACACCTTC.

Remarks on this clonotype: A much larger clonotype is one base distant, so this may be a read error. The chain couples TRBV20-1 to TRBJ2-5; the D is unclear. The J call is uncertain, as TRBJ2-7 better fits the DNA end. Germline-derived CDR1 and CDR2 are DFQATT and SNEGSKA (reference sequence). This CDR3 contains 15 residues. The CDR3 nucleotides are TGCAGTGCTAGAGCCCCAAATGCGCAGGACTACGAGCAGTACTTC. Translation: CSARAPNAQDYEQYF.